This T cell receptor beta chain was found in a study of blood T cell repertoires in COVID-19. Study details: The study drew acute and convalescent COVID-19 samples from the United States, Italy and Spain.

The CDR3 is 17 residues long. V lost 2 bases to trimming and J lost 3 bases; unmatched junction nucleotides: 11. Germline CDR1 is SGHRS and CDR2 is YFSETQ. Data came from immunoSEQ multiplex PCR; TCRdb stores just in-frame clones and leaves some out. The sample lists around 76,000 clones, around 89% occurring once. This chain links TRBV5-1 with TRBJ2-3, with 8 positions matching TRBD1. This clonotype originated in a man aged 55 to 70 with acute or convalescent COVID-19. Material: peripheral blood. CDR3 in amino acids: CASSLLRTGLGTDTQYF. The CDR3 bases are TGCGCCAGCAGCTTACTAAGGACAGGGCTGGGGACAGATACGCAGTATTTT.